This T cell receptor (beta chain) was sequenced in a study of beta chain features in type 1 diabetes. General observations from the study: The naive, central memory and Treg TCRB repertoires looked more alike in patients than they did in healthy donors. Among type 1 diabetes patients, VDJ junctions had fewer insertions and more deletions.

All of the isolated RNA was reverse transcribed, so expressed TCRB transcripts were sequenced. Assay: immunoSEQ multiplex PCR; the TCRdb copy retains only in-frame clones and omits some. The sample lists 35,000 to 50,000 clones; approximately 49% were seen once. Trimming left V 3 bases short and J 2 bases short, with 13 bases between. The germline gives CDR1 MGHDK, CDR2 SYGVNS. This CDR3 spans 16 amino acids. Turning to this clone: No antigen is known for it.

This TCR came from a woman under 40 in good health. The sample consisted of stem cell memory CD4+ T cells from blood. This chain joins TRBV25-1 and TRBJ2-2; perhaps TRBD1 as D (5 bases). DNA for the CDR3: TGTGCCAGCAGTGATCGGCAGGGCCCTAACACCGGGGAGCTGTTTTTT. Amino acid sequence: CASSDRQGPNTGELFF.